This TCR beta chain was profiled in a study of shared clonotypes between healthy human individuals. Sequencing was performed with immunoSEQ multiplex PCR; in TCRdb, only in-frame clones are kept and a portion is missing. Among about 2.2 million clones listed, 93% were seen once. Whole-study results and caveats: Apart from blood, nothing was sampled; tissue repertoires likely differ.

Only a few counts were recorded for this clone. Antigen unknown. Naive CD8 populations comprised CD45RO-negative cells positively selected for CCR7, excluding terminally differentiated effector memory CD45RA+ cells. CDR1 is SEHNR, CDR2 FQNEAQ, per germline (reference sequence). The CDR3 covers 12 residues. Trimming removed 7 bases at V and 5 bases at J, with 12 bases between. This chain joins TRBV7-9 and TRBJ2-7; no clear D gene. The TCR originated in a man between 18 and 29 years old in good health. Some clones in this sample may be carry-over from other donors' samples. Source material: naive CD8+ T cells from PBMCs. The CDR3, as DNA: TGTGCCAGCACCCCTGGTGGGAACGAGCAGTACTTC. Protein product: CASTPGGNEQYF.